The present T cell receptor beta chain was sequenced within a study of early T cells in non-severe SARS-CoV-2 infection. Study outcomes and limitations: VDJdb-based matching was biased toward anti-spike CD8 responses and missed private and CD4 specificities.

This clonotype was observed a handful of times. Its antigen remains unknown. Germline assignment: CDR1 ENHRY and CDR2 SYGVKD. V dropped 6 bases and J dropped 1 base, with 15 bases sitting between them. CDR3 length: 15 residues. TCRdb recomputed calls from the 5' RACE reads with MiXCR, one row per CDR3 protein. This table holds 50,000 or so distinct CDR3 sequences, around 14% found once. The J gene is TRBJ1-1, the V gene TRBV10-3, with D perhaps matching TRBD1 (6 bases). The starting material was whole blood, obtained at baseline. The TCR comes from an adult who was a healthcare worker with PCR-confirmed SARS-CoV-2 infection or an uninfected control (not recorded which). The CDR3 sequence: CAIRIGGQSNTEAFF. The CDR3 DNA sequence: TGTGCCATCAGAATTGGAGGACAGTCGAACACTGAAGCTTTCTTT.